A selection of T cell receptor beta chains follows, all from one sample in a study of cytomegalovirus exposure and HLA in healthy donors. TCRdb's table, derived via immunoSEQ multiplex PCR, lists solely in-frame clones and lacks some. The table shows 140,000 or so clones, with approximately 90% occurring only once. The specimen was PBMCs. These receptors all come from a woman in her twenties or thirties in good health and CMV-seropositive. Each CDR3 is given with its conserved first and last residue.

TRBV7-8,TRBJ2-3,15,CASSRAGGGSDTQYF
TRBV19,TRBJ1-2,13,CASSIRRDYGYTF
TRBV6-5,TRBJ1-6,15,CASSYTSETPFPLHF
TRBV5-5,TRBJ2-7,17,CASSFGSGRGLGDEQYF
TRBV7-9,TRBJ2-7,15,CASSYSGTSAYEQYF
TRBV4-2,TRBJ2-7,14,CASSGRTSGVEQYF
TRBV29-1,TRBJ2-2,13,CSVEAPNTGELFF
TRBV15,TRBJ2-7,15,CATSRGDTDQFEQYF
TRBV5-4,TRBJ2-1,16,CASSPTPGQGWNEQFF
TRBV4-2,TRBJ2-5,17,CASSQALGLAGEETQYF
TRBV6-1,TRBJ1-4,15,CASSVWTATNEKLFF
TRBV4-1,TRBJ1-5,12,CASSQQGQPQHF
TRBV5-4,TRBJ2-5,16,CASSLEVAGYQETQYF
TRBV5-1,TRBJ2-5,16,CASSTGLAGAVETQYF
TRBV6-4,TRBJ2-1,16,CASSSDPGGASGEQFF
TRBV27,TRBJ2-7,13,CASSLSFAGEQYF
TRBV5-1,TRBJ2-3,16,CASSRTSGGGADTQYF
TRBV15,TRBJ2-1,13,CATSSRPNNEQFF
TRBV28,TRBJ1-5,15,CASSPQTGPHQPQHF
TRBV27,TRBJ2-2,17,CASSLSFLAGGVRELFF
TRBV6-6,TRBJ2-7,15,CASSYRDRGLYEQYF
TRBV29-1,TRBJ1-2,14,CSVERDRGGYGYTF
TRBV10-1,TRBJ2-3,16,CASSEGLAESTDTQYF
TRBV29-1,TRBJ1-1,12,CSVPPRDTEAFF
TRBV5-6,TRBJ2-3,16,CASSLGLAGSTDTQYF